This T cell receptor beta chain appears in the sequencing data of a study of OX40 agonist ivuxolimab in advanced cancers. Turning to the study itself: The patients got ivuxolimab, which is an agonistic anti-OX40 (CD134) antibody. The mean age was around 56 years, ranging from about 23 to 79, with less than 90% of participants male. General study points: Doses of 0.1 to 3.0 mg/kg were accompanied by clonal expansion of CD4+ and CD8+ blood T cells by week 6.

A note on this clone: Its antigen is still unknown.

Germline loops: CDR1 SEHNR, CDR2 FQNEAQ (reference sequence). The V segment lost 5 bases and the J segment 5 bases; nucleotides outside the gene matches: 5. The CDR3 covers 13 residues. Using immunoSEQ multiplex PCR, the repertoire was profiled, and TCRdb retains in-frame clones only, with some absent. The sample contains more than 65,000 clones, 85% of which appear only once. Individuals having autoimmune disease history or systemic immunosuppression were not enrolled. The sequencing used CD4+ or CD8+ T cells sorted from blood, collected in a trial of the OX40 agonist ivuxolimab. The V gene is TRBV7-9, the J gene TRBJ2-7, with TRBD1 matching 8 bases. This clonotype was obtained from an adult with an advanced solid tumor such as melanoma, head and neck, liver or kidney cancer. CDR3 region: CASSRTGLHEQYF. For the CDR3, the DNA is TGTGCCAGCAGCCGGACAGGGTTGCACGAGCAGTACTTC. Full variable domain (rest looked up from reference TRBV7-9 and TRBJ2-7): DTGVSQNPRHKITKRGQNVTFRCDPISEHNRLYWYRQTLGQGPEFLTYFQNEAQLEKSRLLSDRFSAERPKGSFSTLEIQRTEQGDSAMYLCASSRTGLHEQYFGPGTRLTVT.